Below, one T cell receptor (beta chain) is given with its context. The antigen remains unidentified. This may arise from a read error, as a much more abundant clone is one base away. Each library that profiled naive CD8 cells came from roughly 18,000 to 920,000 sorted cells with 10%, 30% or 50% RNA. The data derive from a study of molecular identifiers for immune sequencing clone quantification. The study's findings and limits: Jurkat TCR RNA from one cell was spiked into some 1 million naive cells, and it was reportedly detectable there.

TCRdb passed the PCR reads through MiXCR, listing each CDR3 protein once. The sample lists 400,000 to 600,000 distinct CDR3 sequences, around a fifth occurring once. This receptor was taken from a human donor in good health. Some libraries in this study had Jurkat cell RNA spiked in. The source material was naive CD8+ T cells from blood, with Jurkat cell RNA spiked in. Specified subset: FACS-sorted CD8+CD4-CCR7+CD45RA+ naive T cells.

The CDR3 loop reads CASSYSYQGDYEQYF. The CDR3 bases are TGTGCCAGCAGTTACTCGTATCAGGGGGACTACGAGCAGTACTTC. This chain links TRBV6-2 or TRBV6-3 with TRBJ2-7, with 7 bases fitting TRBD1. This CDR3 is built from 15 residues. Germline V gives CDR1 MNHEY, CDR2 SVGEGT. V was clipped by 0 bases and J by 3 bases; unmatched bases: 5.